The sequence of this T cell receptor (beta chain) was determined in a study of blood T cell repertoires in COVID-19. At the level of the study: The cDNA or gDNA used as material had been derived from T cells, B-cell-depleted T cells, or PBMCs.

The CDR3 covers 13 residues. Germline values: CDR1 SGHRS, CDR2 YFSETQ. With 2 bases removed from V and 2 bases from J, the gap between germline ends came to 7 bases. Ages ranged from about 18 to 89 years, with residence in about two dozen US areas. Either two negative PCRs, clearance, or symptom resolution qualified Cohort 3 donors as recovered. TCRdb keeps only in-frame clones here, not all; method: immunoSEQ multiplex PCR. Of about 290,000 clones detected, roughly 90% appear once; the ten largest clones hold 1.5% to 2%. The receptor was derived from a woman between 40 and 55 years old who had recovered from COVID-19. The chain couples TRBV5-1 to TRBJ1-2, with D unresolved. Sequencing input: PBMCs or T cells enriched from blood (not recorded which). The CDR3 sequence: CASSFTQNYGYTF. In DNA, the CDR3 is TGCGCCAGCAGCTTTACACAGAACTATGGCTACACCTTC. Full variable domain (outside the CDR3, taken from reference TRBV5-1 and TRBJ1-2): KAGVTQTPRYLIKTRGQQVTLSCSPISGHRSVSWYQQTPGQGLQFLFEYFSETQRNKGNFPGRFSGRQFSNSRSEMNVSTLELGDSALYLCASSFTQNYGYTFGSGTRLTVV.